These 22 T cell receptor beta chains share one sample of origin, sequenced in a study of blood T cell repertoires in COVID-19. The assay was immunoSEQ multiplex PCR, and TCRdb's table has in-frame clones only and misses some. This repertoire shows approximately 150,000 clones, roughly 88% found once; its top ten account for about 4.9%. The material sequenced was peripheral blood. The receptor source for this set is a man aged 18 to 35 with COVID-19, enrolled during active disease.

CDR3 bases: TGTGCCAGCAGTTTGTGGGCGGGGAGAGGGGCAGATACGCAGTATTTT. It specifies CASSLWAGRGADTQYF. This sequence joins TRBV28 and TRBJ2-3; the D gene is possibly TRBD2 (6 bases). Germline CDR1 reads MDHEN; CDR2 reads SYDVKM. The CDR3 spans 16 residues. V was pared by 3 bases and J by 4 bases, with 17 bases between.

The chain employs TRBV7-2 and TRBJ2-1; 8 bases agree with TRBD2. Per germline, CDR1 SGHTA and CDR2 FQGNSA. V trimming: 5 bases; J trimming: 13 bases; junction bases outside the gene matches: 10. This CDR3 contains 13 residues. CDR3 nucleotides: TGTGCCAGCAGCCTCCAGCCGGGAGGGAGTCAGTTCTTC. It codes for CASSLQPGGSQFF.

The chain has TRBV4-1 and TRBJ2-1; D possibly corresponds to TRBD1 (5 bases). Germline-derived CDR1 and CDR2 are MGHRA and YSYEKL. The CDR3 contains 14 residues. Trimming stripped 8 bases from V and 4 bases from J, with 15 bases between. CDR3 protein: CASSPRVAYNEQFF. Here the CDR3 DNA reads TGCGCCAGCTCACCCAGGGTGGCGTACAATGAGCAGTTCTTC.

The CDR3 reads CASSQGGSSYNEQFF. Here the CDR3 DNA reads TGCGCCAGCAGCCAAGGAGGGAGCTCCTACAATGAGCAGTTCTTC. The chain has TRBV4-3 and TRBJ2-1; tentative D call: TRBD2 (5 bases). The ends were cut back, 1 base at V and 0 bases at J, with 7 bases in the middle. The CDR3 extends over 15 amino acids. Germline V gives CDR1 LGHNA, CDR2 YSLEER.

V and J are TRBV7-2 and TRBJ2-1; TRBD2 matches at 9 bases. The CDR3 is 16 residues long. Per germline, CDR1 SGHTA and CDR2 FQGNSA. The V and J ends lost 6 bases and 5 bases, in that order; junction bases with no gene match: 11. The CDR3 DNA sequence: TGTGCCAGCAGTTTAAGGGAACTAGCGGGCCACAATGAGCAGTTCTTC. Its translation is CASSLRELAGHNEQFF.

V gene TRBV24-1 combines with J gene TRBJ2-3; D is perhaps TRBD1 (5 bases). The germline V gene has CDR1 KGHDR and CDR2 SFDVKD. This CDR3 spans 15 amino acids. V shed 3 bases and J shed 1 base, with 10 bases lying between them. The CDR3 DNA is TGTGCCACCAGTGATCACTCAGGGCGCACAGATACGCAGTATTTT. Protein: CATSDHSGRTDTQYF.

This rearrangement joins TRBV6-6 to TRBJ2-3; D not certain. Trimming took 3 bases from V and 1 from J, leaving 8 bases between them. Germline CDR1 is MNHNY and CDR2 is SVGAGI (reference sequence). This CDR3 has 14 amino acids. CDR3 residues: CASSYSVGTDTQYF. The DNA for the CDR3 is TGTGCCAGCAGTTATTCAGTGGGCACAGATACGCAGTATTTT.

The V call is TRBV7-6, the J call TRBJ2-2, with a possible D match to TRBD1 (5 bases). Trimming removed 5 bases at V and 1 base at J, with 8 bases between. Germline V gives CDR1 SGHVS, CDR2 FNYEAQ. The length of the CDR3 is 14 residues. CDR3 nucleotide sequence: TGTGCCAGCAGCCCGACAGTGAACACCGGGGAGCTGTTTTTT. It is translated as CASSPTVNTGELFF.

This clone was observed once. The CDR3: CSAGLTGTGFTEAFF. The CDR3 nucleotides read TGCAGCGCCGGCCTGACCGGGACAGGGTTCACTGAAGCTTTCTTT. The chain carries TRBV29-1 and TRBJ1-1, with TRBD1 matching over 9 bases. Trimming cost V 7 bases and J 4 bases; bases outside gene matches: 13. The CDR3 sequence is 15 residues long. Germline assignment: CDR1 SQVTM and CDR2 ANQGSEA.

This chain joins TRBV27 and TRBJ1-2, with 11 bases fitting TRBD1. Trimming cost V 5 bases and J 4 bases; bases outside gene matches: 6. Germline V gene sequence: CDR1 MNHEY, CDR2 SMNVEV (reference sequence). The length of the CDR3 is 15 residues. CDR3 protein: CASSQGTGGGYGYTF. CDR3 nucleotides: TGTGCCAGCAGTCAGGGGACAGGGGGAGGCTATGGCTACACCTTC.

CDR3 sequence (DNA): TGTGCCAGCAGCTTACAGGGGAACACTGAAGCTTTCTTT. As protein: CASSLQGNTEAFF. The V gene is TRBV9, the J gene TRBJ1-1, with D possibly matching TRBD1 (6 bases). CDR1 SGDLS and CDR2 YYNGEE come from the germline V gene. The V gene lost 4 bases and the J gene lost 1 base, with 8 bases spanning the gap. This CDR3 has 13 residues.

The chain has TRBV7-2 and TRBJ2-1; 11 bases match TRBD2. Germline CDR1 reads SGHTA; CDR2 reads FQGNSA. This CDR3 has 19 residues. V lost 0 bases, J lost 0 bases, and 7 bases stayed unmatched. CDR3: CASSLASGLAGLSYNEQFF. In DNA, the CDR3 is TGTGCCAGCAGCTTAGCGTCCGGACTAGCGGGCCTCTCCTACAATGAGCAGTTCTTC. The complete variable domain, with remaining parts taken from reference TRBV7-2 and TRBJ2-1, reads GAGVSQSPSNKVTEKGKDVELRCDPISGHTALYWYRQSLGQGLEFLIYFQGNSAPDKSGLPSDRFSAERTGGSVSTLTIQRTQQEDSAVYLCASSLASGLAGLSYNEQFFGPGTRLTVL.

This chain joins TRBV4-1 and TRBJ2-1; 10 positions match TRBD2. The germline gives CDR1 MGHRA, CDR2 YSYEKL. The V and J ends lost 5 bases and 8 bases, in that order; junction bases with no gene match: 9. The CDR3 runs 15 residues. CDR3 amino acids: CASSLEREGSDEQFF. CDR3 DNA sequence: TGCGCCAGCAGCTTGGAGCGGGAGGGCTCGGATGAGCAGTTCTTC.

The J gene is TRBJ1-5, the V gene TRBV19; a weak D match, TRBD1 (6 bases). CDR3 length: 15 residues. V was clipped by 2 bases and J by 3 bases, with 11 bases between them. The germline V gene has CDR1 LNHDA and CDR2 SQIVND (reference sequence). Here the CDR3 DNA reads TGTGCCAGTAGTATACGGCCAGGGGACAATCAGCCCCAGCATTTT. Translating it yields CASSIRPGDNQPQHF.

V usage is TRBV15 and J usage is TRBJ2-7, with no clear D. Per germline, CDR1 LNHNV and CDR2 YYDKDF (reference sequence). This CDR3 has 14 residues. The V gene lost 0 bases and the J gene lost 3 bases, with 9 bases spanning the gap. The DNA for the CDR3 is TGTGCCACCAGCAGAGAGGGCCGTCGCTACGAGCAGTACTTC. It codes for CATSREGRRYEQYF.

With regard to this clone: An end of the junction differs from the germline gene, which may be a read error. CDR3 nucleotide sequence: TGTGCCAGCAGCTTAGGGAGGGGCTTTTTCGAAAAACTGCTTTTT. Translated: CASSLGRGFFEKLLF. The V and J genes are TRBV7-9 and TRBJ1-4, with TRBD1 as a possible D gene (5 bases). This CDR3 spans 15 amino acids. In germline, CDR1 is SEHNR, CDR2 FQNEAQ (reference sequence).

The CDR3 DNA reads as TGTGCCAGCAGTCCTGGCGGGGTGGCTAACTATGGCTACACCTTC. Residues: CASSPGGVANYGYTF. This chain connects TRBV27 to TRBJ1-2; D gene ambiguous. The CDR3 runs 15 residues. Trimming took off 5 bases at V and 0 bases at J, with 13 bases between the two ends. Germline CDR1 MNHEY, CDR2 SMNVEV (reference sequence).

The rearrangement links TRBV4-3 to TRBJ2-1; 8 bases line up with TRBD1. The trim removed 0 bases at V and 4 bases at J, leaving 5 bases unmatched. Germline lookup yields CDR1 LGHNA and CDR2 YSLEER. The CDR3 runs 16 residues. CDR3 sequence (DNA): TGCGCCAGCAGCCAAGAAGGGACAGGAAGGTACAATGAGCAGTTCTTC. It encodes CASSQEGTGRYNEQFF.

The chain uses TRBV7-3 and TRBJ2-7, with TRBD1 matching 11 bases. V trimming: 2 bases; J trimming: 5 bases; junction bases outside the gene matches: 8. Germline CDR1 and CDR2: SGHTA and FQGTGA. There are 16 residues in the CDR3. The CDR3, as DNA: TGTGCCAGCAGCTTAGGGAGGACAGGGGGCGACCACGAGCAGTACTTC. Residues: CASSLGRTGGDHEQYF. The full variable domain, its missing parts supplied by reference TRBV7-3 and TRBJ2-7, is GAGVSQTPSNKVTEKGKYVELRCDPISGHTALYWYRQSLGQGPEFLIYFQGTGAADDSGLPNDRFFAVRPEGSVSTLKIQRTERGDSAVYLCASSLGRTGGDHEQYFGPGTRLTVT.

The rearrangement joins TRBV27 to TRBJ2-7; a weak D match, TRBD2 (6 bases). The V end lost 5 bases, the J end lost 2 bases, and 16 bases lay between the germline ends. The germline V gene encodes CDR1 MNHEY and CDR2 SMNVEV (reference sequence). This CDR3 comprises 15 residues. CDR3 nucleotides: TGTGCCAGCAGTCCTGGGACTTTCTTAACCTACGAGCAGTACTTC. Translating gives CASSPGTFLTYEQYF.

The rearrangement uses TRBV15 and TRBJ1-1; D call uncertain. The CDR3 totals 12 residues. Trimming shortened V by 5 bases and J by 2 bases, and 6 bases separated the two germline ends. Germline CDR1 is LNHNV and CDR2 is YYDKDF (reference sequence). CDR3 nucleotide sequence: TGTGCCACCAGCGGCAGAAACACTGAAGCTTTCTTT. Translated, it gives CATSGRNTEAFF.

The CDR3 coding sequence is TGTGCCAGCAGTTTATGGCGGATTTATAATTCACCCCTCCACTTT. It translates to CASSLWRIYNSPLHF. This chain uses TRBV28 with TRBJ1-6; D call uncertain. The CDR3 covers 15 residues. V dropped 0 bases and J dropped 4 bases, with 7 bases sitting between them. The germline gives CDR1 MDHEN, CDR2 SYDVKM.